This passage covers 32 T cell receptor beta chains from one sample sequenced in a study of blood T cell repertoires in COVID-19. Data came from immunoSEQ multiplex PCR; TCRdb stores just in-frame clones and leaves some out. This repertoire shows a few hundred thousand clones, about 83% found once; its top ten account for more than 9%. Sequencing was done on a sample of peripheral blood. All receptors come from a man older than 75 with acute or convalescent COVID-19.

The chain carries TRBV27 and TRBJ2-7; TRBD1 matches 7 bases. V dropped 6 bases and J dropped 5; count of bases not matched to a gene: 7. CDR3 size: 13 residues. CDR1 and CDR2 (germline): MNHEY, SMNVEV (reference sequence). CDR3 DNA: TGTGCCAGCAGAGCCACAGGGGTGGACGAGCAGTACTTC. Encoded protein: CASRATGVDEQYF.

As for this clone: This sample includes further DNA sequences coding for the same CDR3. The V call is TRBV6-5, the J call TRBJ2-2; weak D call: TRBD2 (5 bases). The CDR3 length is 14 residues. Per the germline V gene, CDR1 is MNHEY and CDR2 is SVGAGI. V lost 6 bases and J 2 bases, leaving 10 bases between the germline ends. CDR3: CASSRTGNTGELFF. The CDR3 region has the DNA TGTGCCAGCAGCCGTACGGGAAACACCGGGGAGCTGTTTTTT.

The rearrangement uses TRBV7-9 and TRBJ2-1; maybe TRBD2 (5 bases). V was pared by 7 bases and J by 0 bases, with 13 bases between. Germline V gene lookup returns CDR1 SEHNR and CDR2 FQNEAQ (reference sequence). This CDR3 has 15 amino acids. CDR3 bases: TGTGCCAGCATCCTATCGAGCGGCTCCTACAATGAGCAGTTCTTC. The encoded protein is CASILSSGSYNEQFF.

The chain is built from TRBV7-9 and TRBJ2-7, with 13 bases matching TRBD2. Germline V gene data show CDR1 as SEHNR and CDR2 as FQNEAQ (reference sequence). CDR3 length: 17 residues. V gave up 1 base and J gave up 4 bases; unmatched junction bases: 7. The CDR3 DNA follows: TGTGCCAGCAGCTTAGGGGGACTAGCGGGACAAAATTACGAGCAGTACTTC. Protein product: CASSLGGLAGQNYEQYF.

The rearrangement uses TRBV6-5 and TRBJ2-7, with a possible D match to TRBD2 (5 bases). The CDR3 has 12 residues. CDR1 MNHEY and CDR2 SVGAGI come from the germline V gene. V lost 6 bases, J lost 0 bases, and 6 bases lay in between. CDR3 in DNA: TGTGCCAGCAGGGACTTCTCCTACGAGCAGTACTTC. Translation: CASRDFSYEQYF.

This clone was counted between two and nine times. J is TRBJ1-5 and V is TRBV7-8, with TRBD1 as a possible D gene (6 bases). The V end lost 5 bases, the J end lost 6 bases, and 17 bases lay between the germline ends. The CDR3 totals 15 residues. Germline assignment: CDR1 SGHVS and CDR2 FQNEAQ. The CDR3 DNA reads TGTGCCAGCAGCACCCGGACAGTAATCCGTCAGCCCCAGCATTTT. Its translation: CASSTRTVIRQPQHF.

This clone has only a few counts. The chain has TRBV5-1 and TRBJ2-7; the D is unclear. The CDR3 is 13 amino acids. Germline CDR1 and CDR2: SGHRS and YFSETQ. Between the trimmed V and J ends, which lost 0 bases and 2 bases, there was a span of 6 bases. In DNA, the CDR3 is TGCGCCAGCAGCTTGGACGGAGCCTACGAGCAGTACTTC. As protein: CASSLDGAYEQYF. The full variable domain, completed using reference TRBV5-1 and TRBJ2-7, is KAGVTQTPRYLIKTRGQQVTLSCSPISGHRSVSWYQQTPGQGLQFLFEYFSETQRNKGNFPGRFSGRQFSNSRSEMNVSTLELGDSALYLCASSLDGAYEQYFGPGTRLTVT.

Only one count was recorded for this clone. The sample has other DNA sequences that encode this CDR3 too. CDR3 loop: CASSFAGGTEAFF. The CDR3 DNA reads TGTGCCAGCAGTTTTGCAGGGGGGACTGAAGCTTTCTTT. The chain links TRBV12-3 or TRBV12-4 to TRBJ1-1; 7 nucleotides agree with TRBD1. This CDR3 region has 13 residues. J was trimmed by 5 bases and V by 3 bases; bases with no gene match: 3.

This clone was counted a few times. The J gene is TRBJ1-2, the V gene TRBV5-1; TRBD1 might be the D (6 bases). Germline CDR1 and CDR2: SGHRS and YFSETQ. V gave up 0 bases and J gave up 6 bases, with 9 bases separating them. This CDR3 contains 13 residues. The CDR3: CASSLGTVNGYTF. In DNA form, the CDR3 reads TGCGCCAGCAGCTTGGGGACAGTTAATGGCTACACCTTC. Looking up the rest from reference TRBV5-1 and TRBJ1-2 gives the full variable domain: KAGVTQTPRYLIKTRGQQVTLSCSPISGHRSVSWYQQTPGQGLQFLFEYFSETQRNKGNFPGRFSGRQFSNSRSEMNVSTLELGDSALYLCASSLGTVNGYTFGSGTRLTVV.

This chain connects TRBV4-2 to TRBJ1-2; D might be TRBD1 (6 bases). This CDR3 is built from 15 residues. The germline V and J ends were trimmed by 0 bases and 3 bases, with 11 bases remaining between them. Germline V gene sequence: CDR1 LGHNA, CDR2 YNFKEQ. CDR3 region: CASSQDQQGHYGYTF. The CDR3, as DNA: TGTGCCAGCAGCCAAGATCAACAGGGACACTATGGCTACACCTTC.

Ten or more counts support this clone. CDR3 loop: CASSLRAEAFF. The CDR3 DNA reads TGTGCCAGCAGCTTAAGAGCTGAAGCTTTCTTT. The chain couples TRBV11-1 to TRBJ1-1; no clear D. The V gene lost 2 bases and the J gene lost 6 bases, with 4 bases spanning the gap. The CDR3 spans 11 residues. Per the germline V gene, CDR1 is SGHAT and CDR2 is FQDESV (reference sequence).

The chain recombines TRBV27 with TRBJ1-5; TRBD1 matches at 9 bases. Germline CDR1 is MNHEY and CDR2 is SMNVEV (reference sequence). V trimming: 4 bases; J trimming: 6 bases; junction bases outside the gene matches: 4. CDR3 length: 14 residues. CDR3 loop: CASSSDRGTQPQHF. CDR3 bases: TGTGCCAGCAGTTCGGACAGGGGAACTCAGCCCCAGCATTTT.

This clone came up once. This sequence joins TRBV7-2 and TRBJ1-1, with a possible D match to TRBD1 (5 bases). The CDR3 contains 15 residues. Deletions cut 5 bases from V and 1 base from J, with 14 bases between. CDR1 and CDR2 from the germline V gene are SGHTA and FQGNSA. As DNA, the CDR3 is TGTGCCAGCAGCCTCCATTCTGACAGGAACACTGAAGCTTTCTTT. This gives the protein CASSLHSDRNTEAFF.

V and J are TRBV12-3 or TRBV12-4 and TRBJ1-2; the D is unclear. The germline V and J ends were trimmed by 4 bases and 4 bases, with 4 bases remaining between them. The CDR3 is 11 amino acids. The CDR3 here is CASSWSYGYTF. The CDR3 nucleotides are TGTGCCAGCAGTTGGAGCTATGGCTACACCTTC.

The chain combines TRBV18 with TRBJ2-5, with D possibly matching TRBD2 (7 bases). The germline V gene has CDR1 KGHSH and CDR2 LQKENI. This CDR3 comprises 15 residues. Trimming took off 2 bases at V and 5 bases at J, with 15 bases between the two ends. For the CDR3, the DNA is TGTGCCAGCTCACCAATCGCGGGGGCCGGGGAGACCCAGTACTTC. Amino acid sequence: CASSPIAGAGETQYF.

The chain has TRBV7-8 and TRBJ1-5; TRBD1 might be the D (5 bases). Germline CDR1 SGHVS, CDR2 FQNEAQ. The CDR3 spans 16 residues. Trimming removed 2 bases from V and 2 bases from J, with 13 bases in between. The CDR3 region has the DNA TGTGCCAGCAGCTTAACCGGGACTGTCCGCAATCAGCCCCAGCATTTT. This translates into CASSLTGTVRNQPQHF.

This clone was recorded a few times. This sample also contains other DNA sequences that code for the same CDR3. The chain is built from TRBV6-5 and TRBJ1-5; D is unclear. The ends were cut back, 4 bases at V and 0 bases at J, with 4 bases in the middle. This CDR3 has 13 amino acids. CDR1 MNHEY and CDR2 SVGAGI come from the germline V gene. Written as DNA, the CDR3 is TGTGCCAGCAGTTCTTATAGCAATCAGCCCCAGCATTTT. The encoded protein is CASSSYSNQPQHF.

The chain employs TRBV11-3 and TRBJ2-1, with 7 bases lining up with TRBD2. CDR1 and CDR2 from the germline V gene are SGHNT and YENEEA. The CDR3 loop spans 14 amino acids. The V gene end was trimmed by 5 bases and the J gene end by 2 bases; junction bases not matched to a gene: 3. This chain's CDR3 is CASSPGGPYNEQFF. The CDR3 DNA is TGTGCCAGCAGCCCGGGGGGACCCTACAATGAGCAGTTCTTC.

The chain employs TRBV6-5 and TRBJ1-2, with 7 bases fitting TRBD1. Unmatched junction bases numbered 9, after V lost 6 bases and J lost 8 bases. Germline lookup yields CDR1 MNHEY and CDR2 SVGAGI. The CDR3 runs to 13 residues. The CDR3 region is CASRLQGSEGYTF. The CDR3 coding sequence is TGTGCCAGCAGATTACAGGGGTCTGAAGGCTACACCTTC.

This clone showed up just once. The CDR3 sequence: CASSLRGGSGNTIYF. CDR3 sequence (DNA): TGTGCCAGCAGCCTAAGGGGAGGGTCCGGAAACACCATATATTTT. The chain carries TRBV5-4 and TRBJ1-3, with D tentatively TRBD1 (5 bases). V was trimmed by 4 bases and J by 4 bases, leaving 15 bases between them. Germline V gene lookup returns CDR1 SGHNT and CDR2 YYREEE (reference sequence). The CDR3 contains 15 residues. The whole variable domain, filled in from reference TRBV5-4 and TRBJ1-3, reads ETGVTQSPTHLIKTRGQQVTLRCSSQSGHNTVSWYQQALGQGPQFIFQYYREEENGRGNFPPRFSGLQFPNYSSELNVNALELDDSALYLCASSLRGGSGNTIYFGEGSWLTVV.

The rearrangement uses TRBV7-9 and TRBJ2-1; 8 bases agree with TRBD2. This CDR3 comprises 16 residues. With 5 bases clipped from V and 6 bases from J, the junction kept 12 bases outside the gene matches. Germline V gene data show CDR1 as SEHNR and CDR2 as FQNEAQ (reference sequence). The CDR3 is CASSLSGAGGGNEQFF. CDR3 DNA sequence: TGTGCCAGCAGCCTGTCCGGGGCGGGGGGTGGCAATGAGCAGTTCTTC.

This rearrangement joins TRBV5-1 to TRBJ2-1; 8 positions match TRBD2. The germline V gene encodes CDR1 SGHRS and CDR2 YFSETQ. V lost 6 bases to trimming and J lost 2 bases; unmatched junction nucleotides: 7. This CDR3 has 15 residues. This chain's CDR3 is CASKLAGGPYNEQFF. The CDR3 coding sequence is TGCGCCAGCAAATTGGCGGGAGGCCCCTACAATGAGCAGTTCTTC. The full variable domain, rest sourced from reference TRBV5-1 and TRBJ2-1, is KAGVTQTPRYLIKTRGQQVTLSCSPISGHRSVSWYQQTPGQGLQFLFEYFSETQRNKGNFPGRFSGRQFSNSRSEMNVSTLELGDSALYLCASKLAGGPYNEQFFGPGTRLTVL.

This chain connects TRBV11-2 to TRBJ1-5; D ambiguous. Per germline, CDR1 SGHAT and CDR2 FQNNGV. The CDR3 loop spans 14 amino acids. The V gene lost 0 bases and the J gene lost 7 bases, with 10 bases spanning the gap. Written as DNA, the CDR3 is TGTGCCAGCAGCTTAGATGGTGGGAGACAGCCCCAGCATTTT. The encoded protein is CASSLDGGRQPQHF.

This clone was counted only a few times. CDR3 nucleotides: TGCGCCAGCAGCCGAGGACAGGGGGCACCTTCATACGAGCAGTACTTC. It codes for CASSRGQGAPSYEQYF. This sequence joins TRBV4-1 and TRBJ2-7; 11 nucleotides align to TRBD1. There are 16 residues in the CDR3. From germline, CDR1 is MGHRA and CDR2 YSYEKL. With 4 bases clipped from V and 4 bases from J, the junction kept 9 bases outside the gene matches.

V is TRBV20-1 and J is TRBJ2-1; tentative D call: TRBD2 (6 bases). The CDR3 spans 15 residues. The V and J ends lost 3 bases and 0 bases respectively, with 12 bases between them. The germline CDR1 and CDR2 sequences are DFQATT and SNEGSKA (reference sequence). The CDR3 coding sequence is TGCAGTGCTAGTCTCGCGGGAAGCTCCTACAATGAGCAGTTCTTC. It is translated as CSASLAGSSYNEQFF.

The V gene is TRBV25-1, the J gene TRBJ1-6; D is unresolved. Germline CDR1 and CDR2: MGHDK and SYGVNS. Trimming left V 2 bases short and J 10 bases short, with 18 bases between. This CDR3 is 16 amino acids long. The CDR3 reads CASSENPPTGGSPLHF. CDR3 bases: TGTGCCAGCAGTGAAAACCCCCCTACCGGAGGGTCACCCCTCCACTTT.

This chain connects TRBV2 to TRBJ2-1; 11 nucleotides match TRBD2. CDR3 length: 15 amino acids. Looked up from germline, CDR1 is SNHLY and CDR2 is FYNNEI. V lost 7 bases to trimming and J lost 3 bases; unmatched junction nucleotides: 5. CDR3 coding DNA: TGTGCCAGCACGACTCTAGCGGGAGGCTACAATGAGCAGTTCTTC. Translation gives CASTTLAGGYNEQFF.

This sequence joins TRBV6-6 and TRBJ1-4; D possibly corresponds to TRBD1 (5 bases). The CDR3 is 15 amino acids. V was clipped by 9 bases and J by 4 bases, with 18 bases between them. Germline V gene lookup returns CDR1 MNHNY and CDR2 SVGAGI (reference sequence). The CDR3 region has the DNA TGTGCCAGTTGGCCAACAGGCAGTCTTAATGAAAAACTGTTTTTT. Its protein product is CASWPTGSLNEKLFF.

This clone was seen a handful of times. J is TRBJ2-7 and V is TRBV19; 7 nucleotides align to TRBD2. Looked up from germline, CDR1 is LNHDA and CDR2 is SQIVND (reference sequence). This CDR3 is built from 15 residues. After removal of 7 bases from V and 0 bases from J, the junction contained 9 bases not matched to a gene. The CDR3 region is CASTPLGGSSYEQYF. The DNA of the CDR3 is TGTGCCAGTACCCCCCTCGGCGGGAGCTCCTACGAGCAGTACTTC.

The chain is built from TRBV18 and TRBJ2-1, with 9 bases that match TRBD2. CDR3 length: 15 residues. Trimming took 5 bases from V and 4 from J; bases not matched to a gene: 6. CDR1 and CDR2 (germline): KGHSH, LQKENI. In DNA form, the CDR3 reads TGTGCCAGCTCAACTAGCGGGTACCCTTACAATGAGCAGTTCTTC. This encodes CASSTSGYPYNEQFF.

The CDR3 spells CASSQVIGATGSTEAFF. The DNA of the CDR3 is TGTGCCAGCAGCCAAGTAATAGGTGCAACGGGAAGCACTGAAGCTTTCTTT. The J gene is TRBJ1-1, the V gene TRBV3-1 (or the pseudogene TRBV3-2); D gene ambiguous. V gave up 1 base and J gave up 4 bases, with 19 bases separating them. Germline loops: CDR1 LGHDT, CDR2 YNNKEL (reference sequence). This CDR3 comprises 17 residues.

This clone was detected only once. This rearrangement joins TRBV5-6 to TRBJ1-2; 9 bases fit TRBD1. Trimming removed 4 bases from V and 5 bases from J; junction bases left unmatched: 9. This CDR3 spans 15 amino acids. Germline CDR1 reads SGHDT; CDR2 reads YYEEEE. As DNA, the CDR3 is TGTGCCAGCAGCACTACAGGGGGCGTCGATTATGGCTACACCTTC. The encoded protein is CASSTTGGVDYGYTF.